These T cell receptor beta chains were read from a single sample in a study of T-cell memory formation after mild COVID-19. MiXCR, applied by TCRdb to the 5' RACE reads, yields one record per CDR3 protein. This repertoire shows 340,000 or so distinct CDR3 sequences, roughly 13% found once; its top ten account for 20% to 25%. The sequencing sample was made of PBMCs or a T cell subset sorted from them (not recorded which). These TCRs come from a man aged 18 to 29 who had mild COVID-19 (a few samples of this study predate the infection). Cell type and time point are not known. Both conserved end residues are part of each CDR3.

>TRBV28|TRBJ1-1
CASSPGTGDGSTEAFF
>TRBV7-2|TRBJ2-6
CASSLAEVNVLTF
>TRBV29-1|TRBJ2-1
CSVPGLAGAGSYNEQFF
>TRBV12-3/TRBV12-4|TRBJ1-1
CASSRDRVNTEAFF
>TRBV29-1|TRBJ2-5
CSVGRRGGGETQYF
>TRBV7-6|TRBJ2-1
CASSPLSGGAGNEQFF
>TRBV29-1|TRBJ2-1
CSGLGQGALVEQFF
>TRBV20-1|TRBJ2-5
CSASLGAFQETQYF
>TRBV12-3/TRBV12-4|TRBJ2-5
CASSPLAEETQYF
>TRBV7-6|TRBJ2-5
CASSLVALRVQETQYF
>TRBV7-9|TRBJ1-2
CASSSDRVVYGYTF
>TRBV3-1|TRBJ2-1
CASSRDSTPNEQFF
>TRBV6-2/TRBV6-3|TRBJ2-3
CASGRAGGPSDTQYF
>TRBV12-3/TRBV12-4|TRBJ2-3
CASSPRGGADTQYF
>TRBV5-1|TRBJ2-5
CASSLLQGEETQYF
>TRBV3-1|TRBJ2-5
CASSQDLQAGNQETQYF
>TRBV12-3/TRBV12-4|TRBJ1-1
CASTLTGGYEAFF
>TRBV7-9|TRBJ2-5
CASSSAGPWRLDEETQYF
>TRBV5-1|TRBJ1-2
CASSLDIHGYTF
>TRBV27|TRBJ2-7
CAAGRVPYEQYF
>TRBV7-9|TRBJ2-3
CASSFPGGGTDTQYF
>TRBV5-1|TRBJ1-6
CASSLETGPLHF
>TRBV7-2|TRBJ2-3
CASSRPRGDPSTDTQYF
>TRBV7-2|TRBJ2-2
CASSYRFGGGTGELFF
>TRBV12-3/TRBV12-4|TRBJ2-6
CASSLMGTGANVLTF
>TRBV10-2|TRBJ2-2
CASSESRLGREDTGELFF
>TRBV12-3/TRBV12-4|TRBJ1-2
CASSPGQGTHYGYTF
>TRBV28|TRBJ2-3
CASRLQGTDTQYF
>TRBV7-8|TRBJ2-2
CASSLVPAGSRRDGELFF